The next 25 T cell receptor beta chains were all read from a single sample in a study of radiotherapy plus CTLA-4 blockade in lung cancer. Only in-frame clones appear in the TCRdb table, and some are missing; sequencing was by immunoSEQ multiplex PCR. Of 55,000 to 80,000 clones listed, about nine tenths are singletons. Specimen: peripheral blood, collected from a patient treated with radiotherapy plus ipilimumab. The receptors come from a human donor with non-small cell lung cancer that progressed on radiotherapy plus ipilimumab.

V usage is TRBV7-8 and J usage is TRBJ2-3; tentative D call: TRBD1 (6 bases). V was shortened by 1 base and J by 8 bases, with 16 bases between the two germline ends. Germline V gene data show CDR1 as SGHVS and CDR2 as FQNEAQ. The CDR3 runs to 15 residues. CDR3 DNA: TGTGCCAGCAGCTTAGTACAGGGTTCCCTTCGTACGCAGTATTTT. Translated, it gives CASSLVQGSLRTQYF.

J is TRBJ2-1 and V is TRBV5-6; no clear D gene. CDR3 size: 13 residues. CDR1 is SGHDT and CDR2 is YYEEEE in the germline V gene. Trimming stripped 4 bases from V and 5 bases from J, with 10 bases between. The CDR3 loop is CASSPGFNNEQFF. The DNA for the CDR3 is TGTGCCAGCAGCCCCGGATTTAACAATGAGCAGTTCTTC.

DNA for the CDR3: TGCAGTGCCACCGACAGGGAGGTATTCTTC. Translating it yields CSATDREVFF. The genes are TRBV20-1 and TRBJ2-1; possibly TRBD1 for D (7 bases). Trimming shortened V by 6 bases and J by 16 bases, and 16 bases separated the two germline ends. The CDR3 has 10 amino acids. The V gene's germline CDR1 is DFQATT and CDR2 SNEGSKA (reference sequence).

The J gene is TRBJ1-5, the V gene TRBV30, with D unresolved. Germline V gene lookup returns CDR1 GTSNPN and CDR2 SVGIG (reference sequence). The CDR3 contains 14 residues. Trimming pared 0 bases from V and 4 bases from J, leaving 10 bases between. The CDR3 here is CAWSVSADNQPQHF. CDR3 in DNA: TGTGCCTGGAGTGTATCGGCGGATAATCAGCCCCAGCATTTT.

The chain is built from TRBV6-4 and TRBJ2-5; 11 bases map to TRBD2. The CDR3 is made up of 16 amino acids. J gave up 4 bases and V 3 bases, and 7 bases lay outside the gene matches. Germline loops: CDR1 MRHNA, CDR2 SNTAGT. The CDR3 region is CASSEQTSGGAETQYF. The CDR3 DNA follows: TGTGCCAGCAGTGAGCAAACTAGCGGGGGCGCAGAGACCCAGTACTTC.

V usage is TRBV29-1 and J usage is TRBJ2-3; D uncertain. Germline V gene data show CDR1 as SQVTM and CDR2 as ANQGSEA. The CDR3 is made up of 14 amino acids. CDR3 coding DNA: TGCAGTCATGGGTACTCCACTAGCACAGATACGCAGTATTTT. This codes for CSHGYSTSTDTQYF.

The genes are TRBV7-2 and TRBJ2-3; D possibly corresponds to TRBD2 (5 bases). The CDR3 is 15 amino acids. CDR1 and CDR2 from the germline V gene are SGHTA and FQGNSA. Trimming cost V 8 bases and J 1 base, with 16 bases left between them. Written as DNA, the CDR3 is TGTGCCAGCGGCCCCCAATGGGGAGGCACAGATACGCAGTATTTT. This codes for CASGPQWGGTDTQYF.

The chain couples TRBV6-5 to TRBJ1-5, with D unclear. Trimming removed 7 bases at V and 3 bases at J, with 4 bases between. The V gene's germline CDR1 is MNHEY and CDR2 SVGAGI. This CDR3 spans 11 amino acids. This CDR3 reads CASKDNQPQHF. Written as DNA, the CDR3 is TGTGCCAGCAAAGACAATCAGCCCCAGCATTTT.

The DNA of the CDR3 is TGTGCCAGCCGGGGCAGTTATGGCAGCACCTACAATGAGCAGTTCTTC. Protein product: CASRGSYGSTYNEQFF. This chain joins TRBV27 and TRBJ2-1; the D gene could be TRBD1 or TRBD2 (5 bases each). The ends were cut back, 8 bases at V and 2 bases at J, with 19 bases in the middle. This CDR3 is 16 amino acids long. Germline V CDR1 and CDR2: MNHEY, SMNVEV (reference sequence).

Here the CDR3 DNA reads TGTGCCAGCAGCGCCGACATCTCCAGGGAGCAGTACTTC. Translated, it gives CASSADISREQYF. The chain is built from TRBV7-2 and TRBJ2-7; D unclear. The CDR3 extends over 13 amino acids. Per germline, CDR1 SGHTA and CDR2 FQGNSA. Trimming took 5 bases from V and 7 from J, leaving 15 bases between them.

The chain recombines TRBV5-4 with TRBJ2-7; a weak D match, TRBD1 (5 bases). With 2 bases removed from V and 1 base from J, the gap between germline ends came to 10 bases. The germline CDR1 and CDR2 sequences are SGHNT and YYREEE (reference sequence). The CDR3 length is 14 residues. CDR3 loop: CASSFLPGSYEQYV. The CDR3 nucleotides read TGTGCCAGCAGCTTTCTGCCAGGGTCCTACGAGCAGTACGTC.

V gene TRBV5-4 combines with J gene TRBJ1-2; unclear D gene. CDR3 length: 15 amino acids. The V gene lost 0 bases and the J gene lost 4 bases, with 13 bases spanning the gap. Germline values: CDR1 SGHNT, CDR2 YYREEE (reference sequence). DNA of the CDR3: TGTGCCAGCAGCTTGGCCTACGGACGGGGCTATGGCTACACCTTC. This sequence encodes CASSLAYGRGYGYTF. The variable domain in full, with the rest retrieved from reference TRBV5-4 and TRBJ1-2, is ETGVTQSPTHLIKTRGQQVTLRCSSQSGHNTVSWYQQALGQGPQFIFQYYREEENGRGNFPPRFSGLQFPNYSSELNVNALELDDSALYLCASSLAYGRGYGYTFGSGTRLTVV.

The chain combines TRBV28 with TRBJ2-5; D remains unclear. Between the trimmed V and J ends, which lost 6 bases and 7 bases, there was a span of 9 bases. The CDR3 runs 11 residues. Germline values: CDR1 MDHEN, CDR2 SYDVKM. The CDR3 sequence is CASRDSGTQYF. DNA for the CDR3: TGTGCCAGCAGGGATTCGGGGACCCAGTACTTC.

The rearrangement uses TRBV11-2 and TRBJ2-1; no definite D call. This CDR3 spans 13 amino acids. V dropped 2 bases and J dropped 13 bases, with 15 bases sitting between them. In germline, CDR1 is SGHAT, CDR2 FQNNGV. The CDR3 DNA is TGTGCCAGCAGCTTAATTCCCCGCGGAACACAGTTCTTC. It translates to CASSLIPRGTQFF.

J is TRBJ1-2 and V is TRBV6-1; D unclear. The V end was cut by 7 bases, the J end by 2 bases, with 11 bases between. The germline gives CDR1 MNHNS, CDR2 SASEGT. This CDR3 is built from 13 residues. The CDR3 region is CASKVGKNYGYTF. CDR3 sequence (DNA): TGTGCCAGCAAAGTAGGAAAAAACTATGGCTACACCTTC.

This clone was seen only a few times. The gene calls are TRBV6-1 and TRBJ1-1; the D is unclear. This CDR3 is 14 amino acids long. Trimming cost V 7 bases and J 7 bases, with 19 bases left between them. The germline gives CDR1 MNHNS, CDR2 SASEGT. CDR3 sequence reads: CASTPLADSSEAFF. CDR3 DNA sequence: TGTGCCAGCACCCCCCTGGCCGACTCGAGTGAAGCTTTCTTT.

The chain is built from TRBV29-1 and TRBJ1-2; the match to TRBD1 covers 9 bases. Germline CDR1 and CDR2: SQVTM and ANQGSEA. This CDR3 spans 13 amino acids. Losses at the gene ends were 1 base for V and 4 bases for J; bases not matched to a gene: 1. CDR3 coding DNA: TGCAGCGTTGAAGTACAGGGGGCCTATGGCTACACCTTC. Amino acid sequence: CSVEVQGAYGYTF.

The rearrangement uses TRBV21-1 and TRBJ2-7; the table calls TRBD1, which could not be checked here. TRBV21-1 is a documented pseudogene. The CDR3 contains 15 residues. Here the CDR3 DNA reads TGTGCCAGCAGCAAAAAACAGGGGGCTCGATACGAGCAGTACTTC. Translating it yields CASSKKQGARYEQYF.

The chain has TRBV6-1 and TRBJ1-5, with D perhaps matching TRBD1 (6 bases). With 4 bases removed from V and 0 bases from J, the gap between germline ends came to 16 bases. CDR1 MNHNS and CDR2 SASEGT come from the germline V gene. The CDR3 consists of 17 residues. As DNA, the CDR3 is TGTGCCAGCAGTGCTCAGACAGGCTTTGTTAGCAATCAGCCCCAGCATTTT. It encodes CASSAQTGFVSNQPQHF.

The V gene is TRBV7-9, the J gene TRBJ1-3, with D possibly TRBD1 on 5 matching bases. The germline V gene has CDR1 SEHNR and CDR2 FQNEAQ (reference sequence). With 1 base removed from V and 0 bases from J, the gap between germline ends came to 13 bases. The CDR3 runs 17 residues. This CDR3 reads CASSLVGREGSGNTIYF. CDR3 coding DNA: TGTGCCAGCAGCTTAGTAGGCAGGGAGGGCTCTGGAAACACCATATATTTT.

This chain links TRBV5-1 with TRBJ2-3; TRBD2 matches at 7 bases. The CDR3 sequence is 16 residues long. The J segment lost 0 bases and the V segment lost 4 bases, leaving 8 bases of the junction unmatched. Germline V gene sequence: CDR1 SGHRS, CDR2 YFSETQ. CDR3 sequence: CASSAGVSGSTDTQYF. The CDR3 coding sequence is TGCGCCAGCAGCGCGGGGGTTAGCGGAAGCACAGATACGCAGTATTTT.

The genes are TRBV4-2 and TRBJ1-3; D is uncertain. The CDR3 is 15 amino acids. The V end lost 4 bases, the J end lost 2 bases, and 12 bases lay between the germline ends. CDR1 and CDR2 (germline): LGHNA, YNFKEQ. This chain's CDR3 is CASSLTVNTGNTIYF. The DNA for the CDR3 is TGTGCCAGCAGCCTAACAGTTAATACTGGAAACACCATATATTTT.

This clone is a singleton in its sample. An end of the junction does not agree with germline; a read error may underlie this. V gene TRBV7-7 combines with J gene TRBJ2-7; D call uncertain. This CDR3 region has 14 residues. Germline CDR1 SSHAT, CDR2 FNYEAQ (reference sequence). DNA of the CDR3: TGTGCTAGCAGCAAGGAAGTTCGCGGTGGCGAGCAGTACTTC. This gives the protein CASSKEVRGGEQYF.

About this clone itself: Given a much more abundant clone one base away, this may be a read error. This sequence joins TRBV11-2 and TRBJ2-7; tentatively, D is TRBD2 (6 bases). Germline CDR1 reads SGHAT; CDR2 reads FQNNGV. CDR3 size: 17 residues. Trimming removed 0 bases from V and 3 bases from J, with 18 bases in between. The CDR3 loop is CASSLEGGLGGYYEQYF. The CDR3 coding sequence is TGTGCCAGCAGCTTAGAGGGGGGTTTGGGCGGGTACTACGAGCAGTACTTC.

The CDR3 coding sequence is TGCGCCAGCAGCGGACAGGGGGCGGCAGATACGCAGTATTTT. Translated, it gives CASSGQGAADTQYF. This chain links TRBV5-1 with TRBJ2-3; TRBD1 agrees at 11 bases. The CDR3 runs to 14 residues. Germline V gene lookup returns CDR1 SGHRS and CDR2 YFSETQ. V dropped 4 bases and J dropped 4; count of bases not matched to a gene: 2.